A single sample is the source of the 5 T cell receptor beta chains below, sequenced in a study of CD8+ T cells in alopecia areata. Once RNA had been extracted, it was reverse transcribed into cDNA to act as the sequencing template. This table comes from immunoSEQ multiplex PCR, and its TCRdb copy is limited to in-frame clones, with some not included. The data hold 100,000 to 150,000 clones, with 49% observed a single time. The sample in question was CD8+ T cells sorted from blood, obtained at week 0. All receptors come from a human donor with alopecia areata.

This clone showed up just a few times. This sequence joins TRBV7-9 and TRBJ2-7, with 8 bases fitting TRBD1. V was clipped by 1 base and J by 0 bases; unmatched bases: 8. Germline V gene sequence: CDR1 SEHNR, CDR2 FQNEAQ (reference sequence). The CDR3 length is 17 residues. The CDR3 is CASSLVPGQASSYEQYF. The CDR3 DNA reads as TGTGCCAGCAGCTTAGTACCGGGACAGGCGAGCTCCTACGAGCAGTACTTC.

The chain is built from TRBV2 and TRBJ1-1; D call uncertain. Trimming left V 5 bases short and J 2 bases short, with 15 bases between. The CDR3 is 15 residues long. CDR1 and CDR2 from the germline V gene are SNHLY and FYNNEI. CDR3 DNA sequence: TGTGCCAGCAGTCCCGACCGGAGTGCTAACACTGAAGCTTTCTTT. Protein sequence: CASSPDRSANTEAFF.

This clone was recorded many times. The chain is built from TRBV11-2 and TRBJ2-3, with D unclear. V was pared by 3 bases and J by 4 bases, with 8 bases between. The germline V gene encodes CDR1 SGHAT and CDR2 FQNNGV. The CDR3 extends over 13 amino acids. As DNA, the CDR3 is TGTGCCAGCAGCTTTTGGGCAGCAGATACGCAGTATTTT. Translating gives CASSFWAADTQYF.

The V call is TRBV6-1, the J call TRBJ2-3; 7 nucleotides agree with TRBD1. The CDR3 runs to 18 residues. V shed 2 bases and J 3 bases; nucleotides not matched to a gene: 14. CDR1 and CDR2 from the germline V gene are MNHNS and SASEGT. The CDR3 region is CASSEFPGYRGDTDTQYF. For the CDR3, the DNA is TGTGCCAGCAGTGAATTCCCGGGGTACAGGGGAGATACAGATACGCAGTATTTT.

The V gene is TRBV29-1, the J gene TRBJ2-3, with 8 bases that match TRBD1. The CDR3 totals 14 residues. Germline CDR1 SQVTM, CDR2 ANQGSEA. Losses at the gene ends were 4 bases for V and 3 bases for J; bases not matched to a gene: 6. CDR3 nucleotide sequence: TGCAGCGTTGTTCGGACAGGGTTGACAGATACGCAGTATTTT. Translation gives CSVVRTGLTDTQYF.